Shown below are 13 T cell receptor beta chains from a single sample sequenced in a study of technical replicates of blood from a few donors. Using immunoSEQ multiplex PCR, the repertoire was profiled, and TCRdb retains in-frame clones only, with some absent. The sample contains roughly 68,000 clones, approximately 86% of which appear only once. Input material: PBMCs. The receptors come from a human donor in good health. Some clones in this sample may be carry-over from other donors' samples.

The V and J genes are TRBV6-6 and TRBJ2-7; a possible D gene is TRBD2 (6 bases). Trimming stripped 7 bases from V and 2 bases from J, with 21 bases between. From germline, CDR1 is MNHNY and CDR2 SVGAGI (reference sequence). The CDR3 covers 16 residues. The CDR3 coding sequence is TGTGCCAGCACCGCAACCGGGACTGACTCTACCTACGAGCAGTACTTC. Its protein is CASTATGTDSTYEQYF.

This clone is a singleton in its sample. The chain combines TRBV5-1 with TRBJ1-1, with D unclear. The CDR3 consists of 15 residues. Germline values: CDR1 SGHRS, CDR2 YFSETQ. Between the trimmed V and J ends, which lost 0 bases and 5 bases, there was a span of 14 bases. The CDR3 here is CASSLESPTGTEAFF. Here the CDR3 DNA reads TGCGCCAGCAGCTTGGAGAGCCCTACGGGAACTGAAGCTTTCTTT.

CDR3 amino acids: CASSGEGTGSNQPQHF. The CDR3 nucleotides read TGTGCCAGCAGCGGCGAGGGGACAGGTAGCAATCAGCCCCAGCATTTT. The chain recombines TRBV7-2 with TRBJ1-5, with 8 nucleotides matching TRBD1. This CDR3 comprises 16 residues. From germline, CDR1 is SGHTA and CDR2 FQGNSA. Trimming at V came to 5 bases and at J to 0 bases, leaving 6 bases not matched to a gene.

The V call is TRBV5-4, the J call TRBJ2-5; 7 bases are a match to TRBD2. The junction had 12 bases not matched to a gene; V was cut back by 5 bases and J by 5 bases. CDR3 size: 15 residues. Germline lookup yields CDR1 SGHNT and CDR2 YYREEE (reference sequence). The CDR3 sequence: CASRLLGGKVETQYF. For the CDR3, the DNA is TGTGCCAGCAGACTCCTGGGAGGGAAGGTGGAGACCCAGTACTTC.

J is TRBJ1-1 and V is TRBV19, with D possibly TRBD1 on 5 matching bases. This CDR3 region has 14 residues. Trimming shortened V by 2 bases and J by 1 base, and 8 bases separated the two germline ends. CDR1 is LNHDA and CDR2 is SQIVND in the germline V gene (reference sequence). The CDR3 region is CASSIKTENTEAFF. The CDR3 DNA reads as TGTGCCAGTAGTATAAAGACAGAGAACACTGAAGCTTTCTTT.

The chain links TRBV9 to TRBJ2-2; 10 bases map to TRBD1. After removal of 2 bases from V and 4 bases from J, the junction contained 11 bases not matched to a gene. Germline values: CDR1 SGDLS, CDR2 YYNGEE. CDR3 length equals 18 residues. CDR3 bases: TGTGCCAGCAGCGTCAGCGGGACAGGGGCGATAGGCACCGGGGAGCTGTTTTTT. Its protein product is CASSVSGTGAIGTGELFF.

V usage is TRBV2 and J usage is TRBJ2-3; 13 nucleotides match TRBD2. CDR3 length: 15 amino acids. The germline gives CDR1 SNHLY, CDR2 FYNNEI. With 8 bases clipped from V and 4 bases from J, the junction kept 6 bases outside the gene matches. CDR3 nucleotide sequence: TGTGCCAGCGGTACTAGCGGGGGGGTCTCAGATACGCAGTATTTT. Its protein is CASGTSGGVSDTQYF.

The rearrangement uses TRBV29-1 and TRBJ1-1; 7 nucleotides match TRBD1. Germline V lookup: CDR1 SQVTM, CDR2 ANQGSEA. V trimming: 7 bases; J trimming: 2 bases; junction bases outside the gene matches: 4. CDR3 length: 12 residues. CDR3 protein: CSGGTANTEAFF. CDR3 DNA sequence: TGCAGCGGGGGGACAGCTAACACTGAAGCTTTCTTT. The whole variable domain, remainder taken from reference TRBV29-1 and TRBJ1-1, is SAVISQKPSRDICQRGTSLTIQCQVDSQVTMMFWYRQQPGQSLTLIATANQGSEATYESGFVIDKFPISRPNLTFSTLTVSNMSPEDSSIYLCSGGTANTEAFFGQGTRLTVV.

With regard to this clone: Other DNA sequences in this sample translate to the same CDR3. This chain links TRBV28 with TRBJ1-1, with 7 positions matching TRBD1. Germline V gives CDR1 MDHEN, CDR2 SYDVKM. This CDR3 is 14 amino acids long. V was pared by 6 bases and J by 2 bases, with 6 bases of the junction left unmatched. DNA of the CDR3: TGTGCCAGCAGCCCGGGACAGCCCAACACTGAAGCTTTCTTT. Translating gives CASSPGQPNTEAFF.

The chain links TRBV6-5 to TRBJ1-1; D is unclear. V was pared by 4 bases and J by 2 bases, with 5 bases between. The CDR3 is 12 residues long. CDR1 MNHEY and CDR2 SVGAGI come from the germline V gene. CDR3 nucleotide sequence: TGTGCCAGCAGTTCCCCAAACACTGAAGCTTTCTTT. It specifies CASSSPNTEAFF.

The chain combines TRBV5-1 with TRBJ2-3; TRBD2 is a possible D gene (7 bases). The CDR3 runs 13 residues. V was pared by 5 bases and J by 7 bases, with 14 bases between. Germline lookup yields CDR1 SGHRS and CDR2 YFSETQ. The CDR3: CASSLGGANTQYF. CDR3 nucleotide sequence: TGCGCCAGCAGTTTAGGGGGGGCGAATACGCAGTATTTT.

CDR3 in DNA: TGCGCCAGCAATCCGGGGCAGGGGGGCGAGCAGTACTTC. It encodes CASNPGQGGEQYF. J is TRBJ2-7 and V is TRBV4-1, with D possibly TRBD1 on 7 matching bases. CDR1 is MGHRA and CDR2 is YSYEKL in the germline V gene. The CDR3 covers 13 residues. V was cut by 7 bases and J by 6 bases, with 16 bases left in between.

This chain uses TRBV30 with TRBJ1-5; D is undetermined. This CDR3 has 15 amino acids. CDR1 and CDR2 from the germline V gene are GTSNPN and SVGIG (reference sequence). V was pared by 2 bases and J by 2 bases, with 13 bases between. Here the CDR3 DNA reads TGTGCCTGGAGTAGTTTTGCCCGGGGCAATCAGCCCCAGCATTTT. As protein: CAWSSFARGNQPQHF.